This note documents a single TCR beta chain sequence. The antigen remains undetermined. The data derive from a study of cytomegalovirus exposure and HLA in healthy donors. Primers included in the PCR were 60 Vbeta and 13 Jbeta primers. The assay was immunoSEQ multiplex PCR, and TCRdb's table has in-frame clones only and misses some. This sample carries 200,000 to 250,000 clones, about 80% of them seen once, and the ten largest clones take approximately 8.4%. Findings and limits, study-wide: Compared with the approximately 680-donor mean, an Asian-associated ancestry cluster reportedly had fewer N-insertions, according to a later analysis. Roughly 170 TCR beta chains were listed as cytomegalovirus-associated.

The CDR3 runs 13 residues. J gave up 8 bases and V 3 bases, and 6 bases lay outside the gene matches. In germline, CDR1 is ENHRY, CDR2 SYGVKD. This chain connects TRBV10-3 to TRBJ1-2; 7 bases agree with TRBD1. The sequence was collected from a woman aged 60-75 years in good health and CMV-seropositive. Sequences were obtained from PBMCs. CDR3 bases: TGTGCCATCAGTGAAGAGGGGGCGAGCGGCTACACCTTC. The encoded protein is CAISEEGASGYTF.